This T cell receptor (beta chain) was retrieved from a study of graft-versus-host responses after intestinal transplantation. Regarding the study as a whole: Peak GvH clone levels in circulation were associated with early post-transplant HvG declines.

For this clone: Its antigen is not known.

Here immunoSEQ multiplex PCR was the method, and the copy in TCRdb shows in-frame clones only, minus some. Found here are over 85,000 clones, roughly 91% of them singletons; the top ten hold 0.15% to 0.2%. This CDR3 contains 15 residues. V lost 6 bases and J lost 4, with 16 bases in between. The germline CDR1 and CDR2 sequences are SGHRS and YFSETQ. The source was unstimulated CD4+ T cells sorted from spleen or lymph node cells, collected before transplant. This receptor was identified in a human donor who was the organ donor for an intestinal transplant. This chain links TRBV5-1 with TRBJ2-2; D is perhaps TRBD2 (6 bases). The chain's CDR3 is CASTDPRRGTGELFF. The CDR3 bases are TGCGCCAGCACCGACCCTCGGAGGGGCACCGGGGAGCTGTTTTTT.